This T cell receptor (beta chain) was captured by sequencing in a study of identical twins. Study-level findings and limits: Insertions were fewer in abundant cord blood beta clonotypes, whereas memory repertoires showed none of this pattern. In drawing conclusions, the study used cross-sectional statistical analysis and did not follow the same donors.

The V gene's germline CDR1 is MDHEN and CDR2 SYDVKM. The CDR3 sequence is 16 residues long. Trimming removed 1 base from V and 4 bases from J, with 14 bases in between. This clonotype was observed many times. Its antigen is not known. TCRdb ran MiXCR on the 5' RACE reads and lists one entry per CDR3 protein. Among some 250,000 distinct CDR3 sequences listed, approximately 11% were seen once. The same data also contributed to another study, on yellow fever vaccine responses in identical twins.

The receptor's source is a woman under 30 in good health. Material: memory (CD45RO+) T cells sorted from blood. The rearrangement uses TRBV28 and TRBJ1-5; weak D call: TRBD1 (6 bases). The CDR3 DNA reads as TGTGCCAGCAGTTTATTTGTCCGGACAGTAAATCAGCCCCAGCATTTT. It encodes CASSLFVRTVNQPQHF. Using reference TRBV28 and TRBJ1-5 for the parts outside the CDR3, the full variable domain is DVKVTQSSRYLVKRTGEKVFLECVQDMDHENMFWYRQDPGLGLRLIYFSYDVKMKEKGDIPEGYSVSREKKERFSLILESASTNQTSMYLCASSLFVRTVNQPQHFGDGTRLSIL.